This T cell receptor beta chain was recovered during a study of CD8 T cells in Susac syndrome. Sequencing of TCR beta drew on CD8+ and CD4+ T cells from blood. The CD8+ and CD4+ T cells were isolated magnetically using a negative isolation approach, whereas the TEMRA cells were enriched by FACS. A single count supports this clonotype. The antigen remains unidentified. With 1 base clipped from V and 3 bases from J, the junction kept 7 bases outside the gene matches. Looked up from germline, CDR1 is SGHAT and CDR2 is FQNNGV. The CDR3 contains 16 residues. Random-hexamer reverse transcription was applied to about 0.45 to 1 ug RNA. With immunoSEQ multiplex PCR, TCR beta CDR3 was amplified across 54 Vbeta and 13 Jbeta. MiXCR was run by TCRdb on the immunoSEQ multiplex PCR reads, yielding one entry per CDR3 protein. The table shows about 19,000 distinct CDR3 sequences, with approximately 95% occurring only once.

Findings and caveats of the study: Only a relatively small number of individuals were included in the TCR sequencing and HLA analysis.

V gene TRBV11-2 combines with J gene TRBJ2-7; the match to TRBD1 covers 9 bases. What was sequenced was CD8+ T cells from PBMCs. The TCR sequence derives from a human donor in good health. CDR3 amino acids: CASSLGVGTGHYEQYF. CDR3 sequence (DNA): TGTGCCAGCAGCTTAGGGGTGGGGACAGGGCACTACGAGCAGTACTTC.